Listed below are T cell receptor beta chains from one sample, sequenced in a study of identical twins. MiXCR, applied by TCRdb to the 5' RACE reads, yields one record per CDR3 protein. Of 350,000 or so distinct CDR3 sequences in the sample, over 9% were seen once. In addition, the sample was reused for a study of yellow fever vaccine responses in identical twins.

Input material: CD8+ T cells sorted from blood. These receptors were taken from a woman aged 18-30 years in good health. CDR3s include the opening cysteine and the closing phenylalanine or tryptophan. A D gene is named only where the DNA matches it firmly. Some rows have no size entry. The others give once, few or many, or a class for an expanded clone.

j_gene: TRBJ2-1; abundance: many; d_gene: .; v_gene: TRBV4-1; CDR3aa: CASSQELAQRYNEQFF; CDR3nt: TGCGCCAGCAGCCAAGAGCTAGCGCAAAGGTACAATGAGCAGTTCTTC
j_gene: TRBJ1-2; abundance: .; d_gene: .; v_gene: TRBV4-1; CDR3aa: CASSQGRIFYYGYTF; CDR3nt: TGCGCCAGCAGCCAGGGCAGGATTTTTTACTATGGCTACACCTTC
j_gene: TRBJ2-2; abundance: .; d_gene: TRBD2; v_gene: TRBV27; CDR3aa: CASSFLAGGSGELFF; CDR3nt: TGTGCCAGCAGTTTTTTGGCGGGAGGGTCCGGGGAGCTGTTTTTT
j_gene: TRBJ2-2; abundance: .; d_gene: .; v_gene: TRBV15; CDR3aa: CATSRDGGAVGEPFF; CDR3nt: TGTGCCACCAGCAGAGATGGGGGGGCGGTCGGGGAGCCGTTTTTT
j_gene: TRBJ2-5; abundance: few; d_gene: TRBD2; v_gene: TRBV28; CDR3aa: CASSFLAEIQETQYF; CDR3nt: TGTGCCAGCAGTTTCCTAGCGGAGATCCAAGAGACCCAGTACTTC
j_gene: TRBJ2-3; abundance: .; d_gene: .; v_gene: TRBV7-9; CDR3aa: CASSPSNKDTQYF; CDR3nt: TGTGCCAGCAGCCCCTCGAACAAAGATACGCAGTATTTT
j_gene: TRBJ2-1; abundance: few; d_gene: TRBD2; v_gene: TRBV6-4; CDR3aa: CASSDSQRGGDEQFF; CDR3nt: TGTGCCAGCAGTGACTCCCAGCGGGGGGGGGATGAGCAGTTCTTC
j_gene: TRBJ2-3; abundance: .; d_gene: .; v_gene: TRBV13; CDR3aa: CASSQTLRRQTDTQYF; CDR3nt: TGTGCCAGCAGCCAAACCCTACGGAGGCAAACAGATACGCAGTATTTT
j_gene: TRBJ2-3; abundance: few; d_gene: .; v_gene: TRBV2; CDR3aa: CASVGGLTDTQYF; CDR3nt: TGTGCCAGCGTTGGCGGGCTCACAGATACGCAGTATTTT
j_gene: TRBJ1-2; abundance: few; d_gene: .; v_gene: TRBV4-1; CDR3aa: CASSQGMGANYGYTF; CDR3nt: TGCGCCAGCAGCCAAGGCATGGGGGCCAACTATGGCTACACCTTC
j_gene: TRBJ2-7; abundance: .; d_gene: .; v_gene: TRBV9; CDR3aa: CASSADTGWTYEQYF; CDR3nt: TGTGCCAGCAGCGCCGATACCGGGTGGACCTACGAGCAGTACTTC